Below are 8 T cell receptor beta chains sequenced from a single sample in a study of blood T cell repertoires in COVID-19. Using immunoSEQ multiplex PCR, the repertoire was profiled, and TCRdb retains in-frame clones only, with some absent. The sample holds tens of thousands of clones, roughly 90% seen once. The sequencing input was peripheral blood. The source of these receptors is a man between 65 and 85 years old with active or convalescent COVID-19.

The V gene is TRBV6-5, the J gene TRBJ2-2, with a tentative D call TRBD1 (5 bases). V was shortened by 10 bases and J by 3 bases, with 15 bases between the two germline ends. The CDR3 runs to 14 residues. CDR1 MNHEY and CDR2 SVGAGI come from the germline V gene. The CDR3 loop reads CATSEVTDTGELFF. The CDR3 nucleotides read TGTGCCACCTCCGAAGTGACAGACACCGGGGAGCTGTTTTTT.

This clone was seen once. The chain couples TRBV6-5 to TRBJ2-3, with a possible D match to TRBD1 (6 bases). The CDR3 is 13 amino acids. Trimming shortened V by 5 bases and J by 3 bases, and 9 bases separated the two germline ends. Germline V gene data show CDR1 as MNHEY and CDR2 as SVGAGI. The CDR3: CASSLRGTDTQYF. The CDR3 DNA reads as TGTGCCAGCAGTCTAAGGGGGACAGATACGCAGTATTTT.

V usage is TRBV19 and J usage is TRBJ1-5, with D hard to call. Germline V lookup: CDR1 LNHDA, CDR2 SQIVND (reference sequence). The CDR3 consists of 14 residues. The V and J ends lost 4 bases and 3 bases respectively, with 10 bases between them. CDR3 sequence: CASSTDKDNQPQHF. DNA for the CDR3: TGTGCCAGTAGTACCGACAAGGACAATCAGCCCCAGCATTTT.

V gene TRBV7-9 combines with J gene TRBJ2-3; 8 nucleotides agree with TRBD1. The J segment lost 0 bases and the V segment lost 5 bases, leaving 7 bases of the junction unmatched. The CDR3 extends over 16 amino acids. Germline CDR1 and CDR2: SEHNR and FQNEAQ (reference sequence). This chain's CDR3 is CASSQDTGGSTDTQYF. For the CDR3, the DNA is TGTGCCAGCAGCCAAGATACAGGGGGGAGCACAGATACGCAGTATTTT.

The J gene is TRBJ2-7, the V gene TRBV13; 9 bases are shared with TRBD1. V lost 0 bases and J lost 3; bases outside the gene matches: 0. Germline V lookup: CDR1 PRHDT, CDR2 FYEKMQ (reference sequence). This CDR3 comprises 14 residues. This CDR3 reads CASSLGTGGYEQYF. CDR3 in DNA: TGTGCCAGCAGCTTAGGGACAGGGGGCTACGAGCAGTACTTC.

The rearrangement uses TRBV4-1 and TRBJ2-2; D perhaps matches TRBD1 (5 bases). V was clipped by 0 bases and J by 8 bases, with 7 bases between them. Germline V lookup: CDR1 MGHRA, CDR2 YSYEKL. The CDR3 sequence is 13 residues long. CDR3 amino acids: CASSQDKGGELFF. CDR3 DNA: TGCGCCAGCAGCCAAGATAAGGGGGGGGAGCTGTTTTTT.

This clone was seen only once. The rearrangement uses TRBV7-9 and TRBJ2-2, with D perhaps matching TRBD1 (5 bases). Per the germline V gene, CDR1 is SEHNR and CDR2 is FQNEAQ (reference sequence). V was clipped by 5 bases and J by 0 bases, with 13 bases between them. CDR3 size: 16 residues. The CDR3 region has the DNA TGTGCCAGCAGCCCCCCGGGCAGGGCGAACACCGGGGAGCTGTTTTTT. Translating gives CASSPPGRANTGELFF.

This clone has only one observation. This rearrangement joins TRBV6-5 to TRBJ2-7, with TRBD2 matching 9 bases. Looked up from germline, CDR1 is MNHEY and CDR2 is SVGAGI. The CDR3 sequence is 15 residues long. With 6 bases clipped from V and 1 base from J, the junction kept 7 bases outside the gene matches. The CDR3 is CASRRGLAPSYEQYF. CDR3 nucleotide sequence: TGTGCCAGCAGAAGAGGACTAGCGCCTTCCTACGAGCAGTACTTC.